This T cell receptor beta chain was recovered during a study of T-cell reconstitution after alpha-beta-depleted transplantation in children. Overall study findings and caveats: T cells produced anew were the main source of T-cell counts and diversity one year after transplant.

About this clonotype itself: Its target is not known.

Unmatched junction bases numbered 15, after V lost 0 bases and J lost 2 bases. The CDR3 loop spans 20 amino acids. Germline CDR1 reads MGHRA; CDR2 reads YSYEKL. Preparation of the TCRbeta library was carried out with unique molecular identifiers. TCRdb recomputed calls from the PCR reads with MiXCR, one row per CDR3 protein. The table lists approximately 430,000 distinct CDR3 sequences, 15% to 20% of them singletons, with 25% to 30% in the top ten. The specimen comprised PBMCs, mostly from graft donor cells, sampled 360 days after TCRalphabeta/CD19-depleted stem cell transplant. V usage is TRBV4-1 and J usage is TRBJ2-3; TRBD1 agrees at 9 bases. The sequence derives from a boy less than two years old who had a stem cell transplant for Wiskott-Aldrich syndrome, so the T cells may come from the graft donor. DNA for the CDR3: TGCGCCAGCAGCCAAGAAGGGTCTTTTATTGGGACAGGGATCACAGATACGCAGTATTTT. Amino acid sequence: CASSQEGSFIGTGITDTQYF.